This TCR beta chain derives from a study of cytomegalovirus exposure and HLA in healthy donors. The study's findings and limits: The study carried out a later analysis of TCR beta sequences. It associated 15,000 to 20,000 of them with specific HLA alleles at a false discovery rate of 0.05. Among TCR beta chains, those listed as cytomegalovirus-associated numbered over 150. Later findings reportedly placed an Asian-associated ancestry cluster below the roughly 700-donor mean for N-insertions.

V lost 7 bases and J lost 4, with 14 bases in between. The CDR3 runs 13 residues. CDR1 MNHNY and CDR2 SVGAGI come from the germline V gene (reference sequence). Concerning this clone itself: The antigen is not known.

Healthy individuals who donated bone marrow served as the donors. Both 60 Vbeta primers and 13 Jbeta primers went into the PCR. Some clones are missing from TCRdb's copy, which holds only in-frame ones; the method was immunoSEQ multiplex PCR. This table has about 80,000 clones, approximately 79% appearing once. Sequencing used PBMCs. This receptor was obtained from a man aged 25 to 40 in good health and CMV-seronegative. The chain joins TRBV6-6 to TRBJ2-7, with D possibly matching TRBD2 (6 bases). The CDR3 DNA is TGTGCCAGCAAGGAGCTAGCGTTGTACGAGCAGTACTTC. Translating it yields CASKELALYEQYF.